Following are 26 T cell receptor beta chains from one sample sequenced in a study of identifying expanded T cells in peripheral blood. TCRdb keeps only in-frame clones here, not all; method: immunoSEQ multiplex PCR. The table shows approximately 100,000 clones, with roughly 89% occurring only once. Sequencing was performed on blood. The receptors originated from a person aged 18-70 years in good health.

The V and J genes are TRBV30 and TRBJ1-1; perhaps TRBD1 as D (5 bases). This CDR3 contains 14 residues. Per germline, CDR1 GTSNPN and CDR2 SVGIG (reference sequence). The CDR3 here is CAREPSGPAPEAFF. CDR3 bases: TGTGCAAGGGAACCGTCGGGACCCGCACCTGAAGCTTTCTTT.

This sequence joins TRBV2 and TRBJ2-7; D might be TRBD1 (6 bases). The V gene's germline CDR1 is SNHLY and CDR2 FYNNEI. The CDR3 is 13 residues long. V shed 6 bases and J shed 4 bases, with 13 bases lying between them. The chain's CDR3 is CASREDSRYEQYF. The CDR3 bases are TGTGCCAGCAGGGAGGACAGCCGATACGAGCAGTACTTC.

Here the CDR3 DNA reads TGCGCCAGCAGCGATGGGACCCTTGCACTCTCAGATACGCAGTATTTT. Translating it yields CASSDGTLALSDTQYF. The chain employs TRBV5-1 and TRBJ2-3, with D perhaps matching TRBD1 or TRBD2 (5 bases each). The CDR3 totals 16 residues. Per germline, CDR1 SGHRS and CDR2 YFSETQ. The ends were cut back, 4 bases at V and 4 bases at J, with 19 bases in the middle.

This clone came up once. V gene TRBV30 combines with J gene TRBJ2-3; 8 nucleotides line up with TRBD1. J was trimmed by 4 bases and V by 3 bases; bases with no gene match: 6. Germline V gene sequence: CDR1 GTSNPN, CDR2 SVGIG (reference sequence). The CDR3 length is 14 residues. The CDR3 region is CAWRIGQGPDTQYF. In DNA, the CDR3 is TGTGCCTGGAGAATTGGACAGGGCCCAGATACGCAGTATTTT.

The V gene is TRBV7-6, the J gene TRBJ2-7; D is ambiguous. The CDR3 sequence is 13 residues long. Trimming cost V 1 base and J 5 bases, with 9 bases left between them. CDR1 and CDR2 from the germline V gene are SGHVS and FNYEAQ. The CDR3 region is CASSLGTTNEQYF. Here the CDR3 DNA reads TGTGCCAGCAGCTTAGGAACTACGAACGAGCAGTACTTC.

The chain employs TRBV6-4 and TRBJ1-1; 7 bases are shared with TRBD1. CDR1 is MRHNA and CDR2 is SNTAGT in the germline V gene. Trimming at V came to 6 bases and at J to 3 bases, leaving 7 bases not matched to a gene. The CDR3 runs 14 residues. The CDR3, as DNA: TGTGCCAGCAGAAAGGGGGCCGCGGACACTGAAGCTTTCTTT. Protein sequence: CASRKGAADTEAFF.

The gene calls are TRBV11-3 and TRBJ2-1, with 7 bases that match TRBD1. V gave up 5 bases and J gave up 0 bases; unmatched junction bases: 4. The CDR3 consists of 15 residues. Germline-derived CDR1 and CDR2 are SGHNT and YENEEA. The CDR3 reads CASSAGGSSYNEQFF. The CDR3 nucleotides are TGTGCCAGCAGCGCAGGGGGTTCCTCCTACAATGAGCAGTTCTTC. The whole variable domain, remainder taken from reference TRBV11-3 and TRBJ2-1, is EAGVVQSPRYKIIEKKQPVAFWCNPISGHNTLYWYLQNLGQGPELLIRYENEEAVDDSQLPKDRFSAERLKGVDSTLKIQPAELGDSAVYLCASSAGGSSYNEQFFGPGTRLTVL.

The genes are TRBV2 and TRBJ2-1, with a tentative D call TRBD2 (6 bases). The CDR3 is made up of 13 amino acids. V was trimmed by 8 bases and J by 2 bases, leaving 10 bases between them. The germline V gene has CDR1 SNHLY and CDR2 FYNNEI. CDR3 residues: CASERVPYNEQFF. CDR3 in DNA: TGTGCCAGCGAGCGGGTCCCCTACAATGAGCAGTTCTTC. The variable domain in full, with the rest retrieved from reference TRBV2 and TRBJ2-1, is EPEVTQTPSHQVTQMGQEVILRCVPISNHLYFYWYRQILGQKVEFLVSFYNNEISEKSEIFDDQFSVERPDGSNFTLKIRSTKLEDSAMYFCASERVPYNEQFFGPGTRLTVL.

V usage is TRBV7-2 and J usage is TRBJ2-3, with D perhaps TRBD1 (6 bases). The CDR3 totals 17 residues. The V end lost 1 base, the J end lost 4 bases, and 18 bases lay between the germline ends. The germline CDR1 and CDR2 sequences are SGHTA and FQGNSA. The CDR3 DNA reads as TGTGCCAGCAGCTTAGGCAGGGGACCTTTCTTCCCAGATACGCAGTATTTT. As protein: CASSLGRGPFFPDTQYF.

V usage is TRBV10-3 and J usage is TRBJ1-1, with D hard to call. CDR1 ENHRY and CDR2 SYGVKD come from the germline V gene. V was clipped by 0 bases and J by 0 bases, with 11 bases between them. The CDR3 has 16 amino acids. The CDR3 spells CAISESEGGMNTEAFF. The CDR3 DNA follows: TGTGCCATCAGTGAGTCCGAGGGAGGGATGAACACTGAAGCTTTCTTT.

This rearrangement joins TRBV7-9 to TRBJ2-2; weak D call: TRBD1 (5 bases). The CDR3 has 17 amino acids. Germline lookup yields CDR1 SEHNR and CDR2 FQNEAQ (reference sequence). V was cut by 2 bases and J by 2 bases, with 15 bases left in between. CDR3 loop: CASSLLLEGENTGELFF. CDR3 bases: TGTGCCAGCAGCTTACTCCTAGAAGGGGAAAACACCGGGGAGCTGTTTTTT.

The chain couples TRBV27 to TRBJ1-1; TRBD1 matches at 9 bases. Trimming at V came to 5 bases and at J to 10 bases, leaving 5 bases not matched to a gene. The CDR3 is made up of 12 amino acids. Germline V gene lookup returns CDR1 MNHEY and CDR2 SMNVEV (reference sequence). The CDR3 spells CASSVQGARAFF. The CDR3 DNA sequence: TGTGCCAGCAGTGTACAGGGGGCACGAGCTTTCTTT.

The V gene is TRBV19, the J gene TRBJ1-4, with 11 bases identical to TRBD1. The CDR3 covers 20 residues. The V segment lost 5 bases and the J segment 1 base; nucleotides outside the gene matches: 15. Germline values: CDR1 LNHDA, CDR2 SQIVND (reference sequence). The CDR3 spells CASSPLAGQGALRTNEKLFF. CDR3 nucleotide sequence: TGTGCCAGTAGTCCCCTCGCTGGACAGGGGGCGTTAAGAACTAATGAAAAACTGTTTTTT. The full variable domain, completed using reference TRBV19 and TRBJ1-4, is DGGITQSPKYLFRKEGQNVTLSCEQNLNHDAMYWYRQDPGQGLRLIYYSQIVNDFQKGDIAEGYSVSREKKESFPLTVTSAQKNPTAFYLCASSPLAGQGALRTNEKLFFGSGTQLSVL.

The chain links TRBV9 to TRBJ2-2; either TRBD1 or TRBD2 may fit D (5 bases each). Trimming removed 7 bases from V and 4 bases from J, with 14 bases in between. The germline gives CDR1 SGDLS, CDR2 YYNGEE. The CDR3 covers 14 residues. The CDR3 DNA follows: TGTGCCAGCTTATTGGGGGAGCTCACCGGGGAGCTGTTTTTT. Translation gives CASLLGELTGELFF.

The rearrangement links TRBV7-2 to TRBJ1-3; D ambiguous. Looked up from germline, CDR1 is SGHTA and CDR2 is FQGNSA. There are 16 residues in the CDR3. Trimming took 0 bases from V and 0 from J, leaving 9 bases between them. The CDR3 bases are TGTGCCAGCAGCTTAGCTCTCCCGACCTCTGGAAACACCATATATTTT. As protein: CASSLALPTSGNTIYF.

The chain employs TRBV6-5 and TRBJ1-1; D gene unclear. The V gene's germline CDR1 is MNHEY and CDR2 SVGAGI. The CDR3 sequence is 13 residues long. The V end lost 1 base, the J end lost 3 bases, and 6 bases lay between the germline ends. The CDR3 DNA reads TGTGCCAGCAGTTACTTGTCATACACTGAAGCTTTCTTT. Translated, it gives CASSYLSYTEAFF.

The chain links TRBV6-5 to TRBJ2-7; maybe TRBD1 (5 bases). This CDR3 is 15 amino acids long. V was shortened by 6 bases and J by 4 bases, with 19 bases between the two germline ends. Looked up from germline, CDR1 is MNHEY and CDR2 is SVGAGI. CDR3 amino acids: CASRAQPRGRYEQYF. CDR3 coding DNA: TGTGCCAGCAGGGCTCAGCCAAGGGGCAGGTACGAGCAGTACTTC.

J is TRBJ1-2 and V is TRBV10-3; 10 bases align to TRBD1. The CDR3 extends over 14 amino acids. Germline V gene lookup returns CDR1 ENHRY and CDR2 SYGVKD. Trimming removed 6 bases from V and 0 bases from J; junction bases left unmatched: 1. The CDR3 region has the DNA TGTGCCATCAGAGGACAGGGGGCTAACTATGGCTACACCTTC. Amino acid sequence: CAIRGQGANYGYTF.

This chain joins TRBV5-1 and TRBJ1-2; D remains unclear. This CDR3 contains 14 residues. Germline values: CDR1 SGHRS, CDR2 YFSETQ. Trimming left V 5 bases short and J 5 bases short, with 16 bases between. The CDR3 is CASSRESANYGYTF. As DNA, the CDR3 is TGCGCCAGCAGTCGAGAGTCTGCCAATTATGGCTACACCTTC.

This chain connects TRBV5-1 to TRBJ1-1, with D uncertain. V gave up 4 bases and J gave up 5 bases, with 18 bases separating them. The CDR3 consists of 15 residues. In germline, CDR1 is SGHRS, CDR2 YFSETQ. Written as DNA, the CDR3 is TGCGCCAGCAGCGAGGTCCGGGCCCTGGAGACTGAAGCTTTCTTT. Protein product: CASSEVRALETEAFF. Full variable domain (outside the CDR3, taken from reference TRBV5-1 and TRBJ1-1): KAGVTQTPRYLIKTRGQQVTLSCSPISGHRSVSWYQQTPGQGLQFLFEYFSETQRNKGNFPGRFSGRQFSNSRSEMNVSTLELGDSALYLCASSEVRALETEAFFGQGTRLTVV.

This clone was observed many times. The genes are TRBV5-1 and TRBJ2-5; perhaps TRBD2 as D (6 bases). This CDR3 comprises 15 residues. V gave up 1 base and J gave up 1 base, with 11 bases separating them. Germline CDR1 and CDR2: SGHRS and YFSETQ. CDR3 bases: TGCGCCAGCAGCTTGTCTGGGACTCTCCAAGAGACCCAGTACTTC. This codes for CASSLSGTLQETQYF.

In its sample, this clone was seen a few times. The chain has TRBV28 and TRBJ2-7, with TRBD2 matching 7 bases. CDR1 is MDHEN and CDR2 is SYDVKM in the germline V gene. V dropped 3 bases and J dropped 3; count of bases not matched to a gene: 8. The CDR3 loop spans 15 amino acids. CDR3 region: CASSLGGGSSYEQYF. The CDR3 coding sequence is TGTGCCAGCAGTTTGGGCGGCGGGAGCAGCTACGAGCAGTACTTC.

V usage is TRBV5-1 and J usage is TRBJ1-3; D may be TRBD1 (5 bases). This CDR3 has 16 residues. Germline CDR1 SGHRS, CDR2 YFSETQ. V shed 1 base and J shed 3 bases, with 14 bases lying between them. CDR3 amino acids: CASSLMGGDSGNTIYF. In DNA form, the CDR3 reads TGCGCCAGCAGCTTGATGGGGGGTGATAGTGGAAACACCATATATTTT.

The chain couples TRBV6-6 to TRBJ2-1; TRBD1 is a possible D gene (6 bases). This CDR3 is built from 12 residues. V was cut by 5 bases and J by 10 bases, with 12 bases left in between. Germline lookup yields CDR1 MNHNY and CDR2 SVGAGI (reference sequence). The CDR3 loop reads CASSPFRGEQFF. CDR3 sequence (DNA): TGTGCCAGCAGTCCCTTTAGGGGGGAGCAGTTCTTC.

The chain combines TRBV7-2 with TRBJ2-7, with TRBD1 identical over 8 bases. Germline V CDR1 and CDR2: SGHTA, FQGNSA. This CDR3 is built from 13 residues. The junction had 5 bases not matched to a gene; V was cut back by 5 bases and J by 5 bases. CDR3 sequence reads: CASSPMTGDEQYF. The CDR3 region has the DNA TGTGCCAGCAGCCCCATGACAGGGGACGAGCAGTACTTC.

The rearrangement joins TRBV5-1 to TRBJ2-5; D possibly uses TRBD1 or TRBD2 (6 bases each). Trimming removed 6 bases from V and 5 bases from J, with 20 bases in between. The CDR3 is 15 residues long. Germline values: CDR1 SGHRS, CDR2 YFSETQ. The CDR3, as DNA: TGCGCCAGCATACGAGGGGGGCCCAAACGGGAGACCCAGTACTTC. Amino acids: CASIRGGPKRETQYF. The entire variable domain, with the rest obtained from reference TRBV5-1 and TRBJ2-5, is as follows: KAGVTQTPRYLIKTRGQQVTLSCSPISGHRSVSWYQQTPGQGLQFLFEYFSETQRNKGNFPGRFSGRQFSNSRSEMNVSTLELGDSALYLCASIRGGPKRETQYFGPGTRLLVL.